The 23 T cell receptor beta chains below were found in one sample sequenced in a study of radiation and T cells in renal cell carcinoma. Time point meaning: baseline pretreatment blood. Described treatment: 15 Gy SBRT to primary tumor, nephrectomy 4 weeks later. Data came from immunoSEQ multiplex PCR; TCRdb stores just in-frame clones and leaves some out. This sample carries 70,000 to 100,000 clones, under 90% of them seen once, and the ten largest clones take almost 6.5%. The specimen comprised blood, sampled from a patient whose treatment included radiotherapy and nephrectomy. These receptors originate from a man in his fifties or sixties with renal cell carcinoma.

V usage is TRBV29-1 and J usage is TRBJ2-7; TRBD2 matches at 9 bases. The V and J ends lost 7 bases and 1 base, in that order; junction bases with no gene match: 5. The CDR3 has 13 residues. Per the germline V gene, CDR1 is SQVTM and CDR2 is ANQGSEA. Here the CDR3 DNA reads TGCAGCGGGCAGACTAGCGGTTCCTACGAGCAGTACTTC. It codes for CSGQTSGSYEQYF.

This chain uses TRBV5-1 with TRBJ2-7; 10 bases agree with TRBD2. The CDR3 consists of 19 residues. V lost 0 bases, J lost 7 bases, and 19 bases stayed unmatched. CDR1 is SGHRS and CDR2 is YFSETQ in the germline V gene. The CDR3 reads CASSLVTNYLAGVRGEQYF. The CDR3 DNA sequence: TGCGCCAGCAGCTTGGTAACAAACTACCTAGCGGGAGTTCGAGGGGAGCAGTACTTC. The whole variable domain, filled in from reference TRBV5-1 and TRBJ2-7, reads KAGVTQTPRYLIKTRGQQVTLSCSPISGHRSVSWYQQTPGQGLQFLFEYFSETQRNKGNFPGRFSGRQFSNSRSEMNVSTLELGDSALYLCASSLVTNYLAGVRGEQYFGPGTRLTVT.

V is TRBV9 and J is TRBJ2-3, with 12 nucleotides matching TRBD2. The V and J ends lost 4 bases and 4 bases, in that order; junction bases with no gene match: 4. The CDR3 is 15 residues long. Germline assignment: CDR1 SGDLS and CDR2 YYNGEE. The CDR3 reads CASSPRLAGADTQYF. The CDR3 DNA reads TGTGCCAGCAGCCCCCGACTAGCGGGAGCAGATACGCAGTATTTT.

The chain carries TRBV7-2 and TRBJ2-1; 8 nucleotides align to TRBD2. Germline values: CDR1 SGHTA, CDR2 FQGNSA. V lost 2 bases, J lost 3 bases, and 6 bases stayed unmatched. The length of the CDR3 is 16 residues. The CDR3 protein is CASSLPGTSVYNEQFF. CDR3 in DNA: TGTGCCAGCAGCTTACCTGGGACTAGTGTCTACAATGAGCAGTTCTTC.

V usage is TRBV27 and J usage is TRBJ2-3, with 10 bases that match TRBD2. Per germline, CDR1 MNHEY and CDR2 SMNVEV (reference sequence). The CDR3 totals 16 residues. After removal of 3 bases from V and 6 bases from J, the junction contained 9 bases not matched to a gene. CDR3 protein: CASSFSGRLLGDTQYF. CDR3 nucleotides: TGTGCCAGCAGTTTTAGCGGGAGGTTGCTTGGCGATACGCAGTATTTT.

The chain is built from TRBV28 and TRBJ2-7; weak D call: TRBD1 (5 bases). Germline-derived CDR1 and CDR2 are MDHEN and SYDVKM. With 5 bases removed from V and 0 bases from J, the gap between germline ends came to 11 bases. This CDR3 spans 14 amino acids. CDR3 residues: CASSVSRASYEQYF. CDR3 nucleotide sequence: TGTGCCAGCAGTGTAAGCAGGGCCTCCTACGAGCAGTACTTC.

V and J are TRBV7-3 and TRBJ2-2, with TRBD2 identical over 8 bases. V lost 4 bases and J lost 4; bases outside the gene matches: 5. The CDR3 contains 15 residues. The germline V gene has CDR1 SGHTA and CDR2 FQGTGA. The CDR3: CASSYSGKVTGELFF. The CDR3 DNA sequence: TGTGCCAGCAGCTATAGCGGGAAAGTCACCGGGGAGCTGTTTTTT.

The chain has TRBV9 and TRBJ2-3; 9 bases are shared with TRBD2. This CDR3 contains 20 residues. The V and J ends lost 4 bases and 3 bases, in that order; junction bases with no gene match: 21. Per germline, CDR1 SGDLS and CDR2 YYNGEE. CDR3 amino acids: CASSPFLAGRVVGSTDTQYF. CDR3 nucleotides: TGTGCCAGCAGCCCCTTCCTAGCGGGGAGAGTTGTTGGTTCTACAGATACGCAGTATTTT.

The chain combines TRBV5-1 with TRBJ1-1; tentative D call: TRBD1 (5 bases). Germline V lookup: CDR1 SGHRS, CDR2 YFSETQ. This CDR3 comprises 14 residues. Trimming removed 0 bases at V and 4 bases at J, with 10 bases between. For the CDR3, the DNA is TGCGCCAGCAGCTTGGACAGGTCAAGCACTGAAGCTTTCTTT. Its protein product is CASSLDRSSTEAFF.

The chain combines TRBV6-4 with TRBJ2-1; tentatively, D is TRBD1 (6 bases). V lost 6 bases and J lost 4, with 10 bases in between. The germline V gene has CDR1 MRHNA and CDR2 SNTAGT. This CDR3 is 13 amino acids long. The CDR3 here is CASSRGGYNEQFF. The CDR3 nucleotides read TGTGCCAGCAGCAGAGGGGGTTACAATGAGCAGTTCTTC.

This chain joins TRBV4-2 and TRBJ2-1; TRBD2 is a possible D gene (7 bases). Germline V CDR1 and CDR2: LGHNA, YNFKEQ. Deletions cut 7 bases from V and 3 bases from J, with 19 bases between. The CDR3 consists of 16 residues. The CDR3 DNA reads TGTGCCAGCACTCCAAGTAGGGGGGGCCTCTACAATGAGCAGTTCTTC. Translated: CASTPSRGGLYNEQFF.

This clone has a handful of counts. CDR3 loop: CASSPPGGSSYNEQFF. The CDR3 nucleotides are TGTGCCAGCAGCCCCCCGGGGGGGAGCTCCTACAATGAGCAGTTCTTC. The rearrangement joins TRBV13 to TRBJ2-1; 8 bases fit TRBD2. The J segment lost 0 bases and the V segment lost 5 bases, leaving 6 bases of the junction unmatched. This CDR3 region has 16 residues. The germline gives CDR1 PRHDT, CDR2 FYEKMQ (reference sequence).

This chain joins TRBV6-1 and TRBJ2-3; D remains ambiguous. This CDR3 has 12 residues. Between the trimmed V and J ends, which lost 7 bases and 0 bases, there was a span of 5 bases. Germline CDR1 and CDR2: MNHNS and SASEGT. The CDR3: CASTFSTDTQYF. CDR3 in DNA: TGTGCCAGCACTTTCAGCACAGATACGCAGTATTTT.

The CDR3 sequence is CASSQVPGGEQYF. The DNA of the CDR3 is TGCGCCAGCAGCCAAGTCCCCGGGGGCGAGCAGTACTTC. V is TRBV4-3 and J is TRBJ2-7; possibly TRBD2 for D (6 bases). Germline V lookup: CDR1 LGHNA, CDR2 YSLEER. The ends were cut back, 1 base at V and 6 bases at J, with 10 bases in the middle. This CDR3 is 13 amino acids long.

This clone was seen a few times. The V call is TRBV12-5, the J call TRBJ2-1; a weak D match, TRBD1 (5 bases). Trimming stripped 8 bases from V and 4 bases from J, with 12 bases between. The CDR3 length is 13 residues. The germline CDR1 and CDR2 sequences are LGHNT and FRNRAP. CDR3 sequence: CASQRRQYNEQFF. In DNA, the CDR3 is TGTGCTAGTCAACGGCGACAGTACAATGAGCAGTTCTTC.

The chain has TRBV19 and TRBJ1-2, with D unresolved. This CDR3 is 14 amino acids long. Germline V lookup: CDR1 LNHDA, CDR2 SQIVND (reference sequence). V lost 3 bases and J 8 bases, leaving 16 bases between the germline ends. CDR3 bases: TGTGCCAGTAGTATCTCCCCCGATACGGGGGGCTACACCTTC. This translates into CASSISPDTGGYTF.

The genes are TRBV5-1 and TRBJ2-7; tentatively, D is TRBD1 (5 bases). This CDR3 is built from 16 residues. Germline-derived CDR1 and CDR2 are SGHRS and YFSETQ. V was clipped by 2 bases and J by 0 bases, with 15 bases between them. The CDR3 loop reads CASSFRQLMHSYEQYF. The CDR3 region has the DNA TGCGCCAGCAGCTTCCGACAGCTAATGCACTCCTACGAGCAGTACTTC.

The chain has TRBV5-6 and TRBJ1-2; 11 bases align to TRBD1. Per germline, CDR1 SGHDT and CDR2 YYEEEE. This CDR3 region has 13 residues. The junction had 3 bases not matched to a gene; V was cut back by 0 bases and J by 11 bases. CDR3 protein: CASSLVGTGGYTF. CDR3 in DNA: TGTGCCAGCAGCTTGGTTGGGACAGGGGGATACACCTTC.

DNA for the CDR3: TGTGCCAGCAGCGCTGCTTGGGGGGAGGGCTATGGCTACACCTTC. Translated, it gives CASSAAWGEGYGYTF. The chain couples TRBV9 to TRBJ1-2; tentatively, D is TRBD1 (5 bases). Trimming took off 3 bases at V and 4 bases at J, with 16 bases between the two ends. The CDR3 is made up of 15 amino acids. CDR1 is SGDLS and CDR2 is YYNGEE in the germline V gene.

This sequence joins TRBV28 and TRBJ2-5; tentative D call: TRBD2 (6 bases). This CDR3 is 13 amino acids long. V was cut by 5 bases and J by 4 bases, with 11 bases left in between. The germline CDR1 and CDR2 sequences are MDHEN and SYDVKM. CDR3 coding DNA: TGTGCCAGCAGTGGTTTCGGGAGAGAGACCCAGTACTTC. Its protein is CASSGFGRETQYF.

This sequence joins TRBV7-8 and TRBJ2-7; 9 bases align to TRBD1. V lost 5 bases to trimming and J lost 2 bases; unmatched junction nucleotides: 4. CDR1 is SGHVS and CDR2 is FQNEAQ in the germline V gene. CDR3 length equals 14 residues. The CDR3 spells CASSPRDRAYEQYF. The CDR3 nucleotides are TGTGCCAGCAGCCCCCGGGACAGGGCCTACGAGCAGTACTTC. Combining the CDR3 with reference TRBV7-8 and TRBJ2-7 gives the whole variable domain GAGVSQSPRYKVAKRGQDVALRCDPISGHVSLFWYQQALGQGPEFLTYFQNEAQLDKSGLPSDRFFAERPEGSVSTLKIQRTQQEDSAVYLCASSPRDRAYEQYFGPGTRLTVT.

This clone came up a few times. The chain carries TRBV30 and TRBJ2-5, with D maybe TRBD1 (6 bases). Deletions cut 7 bases from V and 8 bases from J, with 17 bases between. This CDR3 region has 12 residues. Germline loops: CDR1 GTSNPN, CDR2 SVGIG (reference sequence). CDR3 nucleotides: TGTGCCTTTGAAGGGGGTGAGGGAACCCAGTACTTC. Translating it yields CAFEGGEGTQYF.

The genes are TRBV4-1 and TRBJ1-1; D gene uncertain. The CDR3 contains 11 residues. CDR1 is MGHRA, CDR2 YSYEKL, per germline. The germline V and J ends were trimmed by 0 bases and 11 bases, with 7 bases remaining between them. CDR3 protein: CASSQDFMAFF. The DNA of the CDR3 is TGCGCCAGCAGCCAAGATTTTATGGCTTTCTTT.